This is a list of T cell receptor beta chains from one sample in a study of blood T cell repertoires in COVID-19. Some clones are missing from TCRdb's copy, which holds only in-frame ones; the method was immunoSEQ multiplex PCR. Here the sample spans about 350,000 clones, more than 75% being singletons. Sequenced input: PBMCs or T cells enriched from blood (not recorded which). The receptors shown here come from a woman in her twenties or thirties who had recovered from COVID-19. Both conserved end residues are part of each CDR3. D genes are given only for firm matches. A clone size is listed for some rows: how often the clone was seen (once, few, many), or a class if it is expanded.

DNA | CDR3 | D | J | length | V | size
TGTGCCAGCAGCATCAATCTAGAGCCCAATCAGCCCCAGCATTTT | CASSINLEPNQPQHF | NA | TRBJ1-5 | 15 | TRBV3-1/TRBV3-2 | NA
TGTGCCAGCAGTTTACCGGGACAGGGGCATTCCGGGGAGCTGTTTTTT | CASSLPGQGHSGELFF | TRBD1 | TRBJ2-2 | 16 | TRBV28 | NA
TGTGCCAGCAGCCAAGTCGCTAGCGGGGGGGCGCGCGCCGGGGAGCTGTTTTTT | CASSQVASGGARAGELFF | TRBD2 | TRBJ2-2 | 18 | TRBV3-1/TRBV3-2 | NA
TGTGCCAGCAGCCCGGGTTTCGGTGGCCCTGAAGCTTTCTTT | CASSPGFGGPEAFF | NA | TRBJ1-1 | 14 | TRBV4-2 | NA
TGTGCCATCGGGGTGGGGGCAGTGAGTTCCAACGAAAAACTGTTTTTT | CAIGVGAVSSNEKLFF | NA | TRBJ1-4 | 16 | TRBV10-3 | NA
TGTGCCAGCAAACCGACAGTGGGGGCCAATCAGCCCCAGCATTTT | CASKPTVGANQPQHF | NA | TRBJ1-5 | 15 | TRBV28 | NA
TGCGGCTACCGGGGGGGGGACACCATATATTTT | CGYRGGDTIYF | NA | TRBJ1-3 | 11 | TRBV20-1 | few
TGTGCCAGCAGACCAAATTATATCCAGTCTAGCACAGATACGCAGTATTTT | CASRPNYIQSSTDTQYF | NA | TRBJ2-3 | 17 | TRBV28 | NA
TGTGCCAGCAGGCAGAAGGACAGGGGTTACGAGCAGTACTTC | CASRQKDRGYEQYF | TRBD1 | TRBJ2-7 | 14 | TRBV27 | NA
TGTGCCAGCAGCTTAAGGGACAGGGTCTACGAGCAGTACTTC | CASSLRDRVYEQYF | TRBD1 | TRBJ2-7 | 14 | TRBV7-2 | NA
TGCAGCGTTGTTTCCGGGGGTCGTAGCACAGATACGCAGTATTTT | CSVVSGGRSTDTQYF | NA | TRBJ2-3 | 15 | TRBV29-1 | once
TGTGCCAGCAGTGTTAAGCGCCCCTCTGGGGCCAACGTCCTGACTTTC | CASSVKRPSGANVLTF | NA | TRBJ2-6 | 16 | TRBV2 | NA
TGTGCCACCAGTGATTTTACAGGGTACAATGAGCAGTTCTTC | CATSDFTGYNEQFF | NA | TRBJ2-1 | 14 | TRBV24-1 | NA
TGTGCCAGCAGCCAGACGGACGGGGACTATGGCTACACCTTC | CASSQTDGDYGYTF | NA | TRBJ1-2 | 14 | TRBV3-1/TRBV3-2 | few
TGTGCCAGTAGCTTGGTAAGCGGAACCTACAATGAGCAGTTCTTC | CASSLVSGTYNEQFF | NA | TRBJ2-1 | 15 | TRBV19 | NA
TGCGCCAGCAGCTTGGCTAGGAAAGGGGGCGGCTATGGCTACACCTTC | CASSLARKGGGYGYTF | TRBD1 | TRBJ1-2 | 16 | TRBV5-1 | NA
TGTGCCACCAGTGACCCCCGGGGGATACAAGAGACCCAGTACTTC | CATSDPRGIQETQYF | NA | TRBJ2-5 | 15 | TRBV24-1 | NA
TGTGCCAGTACCCCGGATGGCTCGGGAGAGACCCAGTACTTC | CASTPDGSGETQYF | NA | TRBJ2-5 | 14 | TRBV19 | NA
TGTGCCAGCAGCGACAGGGACTATAATTCACCCCTCCACTTT | CASSDRDYNSPLHF | TRBD1 | TRBJ1-6 | 14 | TRBV27 | NA
TGTGCCAGTAGTATGGGTCAGGCCAAGGCCGGGGAGCTGTTTTTT | CASSMGQAKAGELFF | NA | TRBJ2-2 | 15 | TRBV19 | NA
TGTGCCAGCAGCGAGGGACACCCGAATCAGCCCCAGCATTTT | CASSEGHPNQPQHF | NA | TRBJ1-5 | 14 | TRBV6-4 | NA
TGTGCCAGCAGTCTTCCGGGACAGGGGAACATTCAGTACTTC | CASSLPGQGNIQYF | TRBD1 | TRBJ2-4 | 14 | TRBV14 | NA
TGCGCCAGCAGCCAAGATTCTCACAGGGCGCAAACCTACAATGAGCAGTTCTTC | CASSQDSHRAQTYNEQFF | NA | TRBJ2-1 | 18 | TRBV4-3 | NA
TGTGCCGCGACGGGGGGCACAGATACGCAGTATTTT | CAATGGTDTQYF | NA | TRBJ2-3 | 12 | TRBV10-3 | NA
TGCGCCAGCAGCTCGGGCCGGGGGGGCGCCGGGGAGCTGTTTTTT | CASSSGRGGAGELFF | TRBD2 | TRBJ2-2 | 15 | TRBV5-1 | NA
TGTGCCAGCAGTTTGTCAGGGAGGGGATCCCCCCTCCACTTT | CASSLSGRGSPLHF | NA | TRBJ1-6 | 14 | TRBV28 | NA
TGCGCCAGCAGTAAACAGGGGTCTTCACCCCTCCACTTT | CASSKQGSSPLHF | TRBD1 | TRBJ1-6 | 13 | TRBV5-1 | NA
TGTGCCAGCAGCCCCCGGGTAGGGGGCGGGACCGGGGAGCTGTTTTTT | CASSPRVGGGTGELFF | TRBD1 | TRBJ2-2 | 16 | TRBV9 | NA
TGTGCCACCAGTGAGGGAGGAGTACAGGAGGATGGCTACACCTTC | CATSEGGVQEDGYTF | NA | TRBJ1-2 | 15 | TRBV24-1 | NA
TGCGCCAGCAGCCTCCAACAGGGAAGAGGCTTTGTGTTTGGCTACACCTTC | CASSLQQGRGFVFGYTF | NA | TRBJ1-2 | 17 | TRBV23-1 | NA
TGTGCCAGCAGCTCGACTAGCGGGGGAACAGATACGCAGTATTTT | CASSSTSGGTDTQYF | TRBD2 | TRBJ2-3 | 15 | TRBV7-9 | NA
TGTGCCAGCAGCTTGACAGGTCTCAATCAGCCCCAGCATTTT | CASSLTGLNQPQHF | NA | TRBJ1-5 | 14 | TRBV7-9 | NA
TGCGCCAGCAGCTTGGTACGGGGCACCGGGGAGCTGTTTTTT | CASSLVRGTGELFF | NA | TRBJ2-2 | 14 | TRBV5-1 | NA
TGTGCCAGCAGCCCAGGACAGGGAGTAGGAAAACTGTTTTTT | CASSPGQGVGKLFF | TRBD1 | TRBJ1-4 | 14 | TRBV28 | NA
TGTGCCTGGACCCACGGGGGGATGAACACTGAAGCTTTCTTT | CAWTHGGMNTEAFF | NA | TRBJ1-1 | 14 | TRBV30 | NA
TGTGCCAGCAGCCCCACCCTCGGGGGGCGGAGAGATACGCAGTATTTT | CASSPTLGGRRDTQYF | NA | TRBJ2-3 | 16 | TRBV7-2 | NA
TGTGCCAGCAGCGGCGGACAGGGGGCAGATACGCAGTATTTT | CASSGGQGADTQYF | TRBD1 | TRBJ2-3 | 14 | TRBV9 | NA
TGTGCCAGCACCCCGGGACAGGGACGTGGCACCATATATTTT | CASTPGQGRGTIYF | TRBD1 | TRBJ1-3 | 14 | TRBV28 | NA
TGTGCCATCAGTGACCAGCCAGCGGGGGCCCCAGATACGCAGTATTTT | CAISDQPAGAPDTQYF | TRBD2 | TRBJ2-3 | 16 | TRBV10-3 | NA
TGTGCCAGCAGTGGCGAGAGGGCAACTAATGAAAAACTGTTTTTT | CASSGERATNEKLFF | NA | TRBJ1-4 | 15 | TRBV6-2/TRBV6-3 | NA
TGTGCCAGCTCATCGGGACAGGGAGCTGGAAACACCATATATTTT | CASSSGQGAGNTIYF | TRBD1 | TRBJ1-3 | 15 | TRBV18 | NA
TGTGCCAGCAGTTTATCATCCCCCACAATGAGGGAAAAACTGTTTTTT | CASSLSSPTMREKLFF | NA | TRBJ1-4 | 16 | TRBV27 | NA
TGTGCCAGCAGGCTTGATAGGGGCTATGGCTACACCTTC | CASRLDRGYGYTF | NA | TRBJ1-2 | 13 | TRBV12-3/TRBV12-4 | NA
TGTGCCAGCAGCTTAGCGACAGGCCTGGGCTATGGCTACACCTTC | CASSLATGLGYGYTF | NA | TRBJ1-2 | 15 | TRBV7-2 | NA
TGTGCCAGCAGCTTAGCAGACTTCAGGGGAGAAGCTTTCTTT | CASSLADFRGEAFF | NA | TRBJ1-1 | 14 | TRBV7-8 | NA
TGCGCCAGCAGCCAAGAATGGCCGGGACAAACTTACAATGAGCAGTTCTTC | CASSQEWPGQTYNEQFF | NA | TRBJ2-1 | 17 | TRBV4-1 | NA